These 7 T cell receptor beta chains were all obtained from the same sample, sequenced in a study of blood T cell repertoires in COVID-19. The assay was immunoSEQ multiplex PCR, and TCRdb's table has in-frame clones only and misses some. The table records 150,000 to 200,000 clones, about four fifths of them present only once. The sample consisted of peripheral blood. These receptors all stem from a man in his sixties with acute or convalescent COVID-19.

The CDR3 protein is CASSRTEVYGYTF. CDR3 bases: TGTGCCAGTAGCCGGACGGAGGTTTATGGCTACACCTTC. The chain carries TRBV19 and TRBJ1-2; no reliable D call. Trimming shortened V by 6 bases and J by 5 bases, and 13 bases separated the two germline ends. CDR3 length: 13 residues. Germline-derived CDR1 and CDR2 are LNHDA and SQIVND (reference sequence).

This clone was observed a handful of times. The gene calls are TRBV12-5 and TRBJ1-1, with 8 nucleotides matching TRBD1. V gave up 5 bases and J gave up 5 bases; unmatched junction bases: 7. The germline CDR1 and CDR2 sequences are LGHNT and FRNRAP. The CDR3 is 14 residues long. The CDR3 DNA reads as TGTGCTAGTGGTCCTTCAGGGGGCTTTACTGAAGCTTTCTTT. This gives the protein CASGPSGGFTEAFF. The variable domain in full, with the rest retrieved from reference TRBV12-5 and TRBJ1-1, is DARVTQTPRHKVTEMGQEVTMRCQPILGHNTVFWYRQTMMQGLELLAYFRNRAPLDDSGMPKDRFSAEMPDATLATLKIQPSEPRDSAVYFCASGPSGGFTEAFFGQGTRLTVV.

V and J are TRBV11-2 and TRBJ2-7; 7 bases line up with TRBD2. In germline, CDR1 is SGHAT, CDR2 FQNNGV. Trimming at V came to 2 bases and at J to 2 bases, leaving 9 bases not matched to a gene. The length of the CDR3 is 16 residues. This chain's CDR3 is CASSLLEGLGPYEQYF. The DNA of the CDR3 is TGTGCCAGCAGCTTATTGGAAGGACTAGGTCCCTACGAGCAGTACTTC.

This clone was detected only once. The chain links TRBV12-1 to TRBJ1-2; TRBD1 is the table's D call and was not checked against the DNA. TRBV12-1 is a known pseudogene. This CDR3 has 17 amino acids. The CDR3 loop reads CASSSKFDRAIIYGYTF. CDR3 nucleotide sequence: TGTGCCAGCAGCTCCAAATTCGACAGGGCCATTATCTATGGCTACACCTTC.

CDR3 DNA sequence: TGTGCCAGCAGGAGGACAGGGGTGGGTCAGCCCCAGCATTTT. It translates to CASRRTGVGQPQHF. The chain joins TRBV6-5 to TRBJ1-5, with TRBD1 matching 9 bases. The CDR3 covers 14 residues. V trimming: 6 bases; J trimming: 6 bases; junction bases outside the gene matches: 6. The germline V gene encodes CDR1 MNHEY and CDR2 SVGAGI.

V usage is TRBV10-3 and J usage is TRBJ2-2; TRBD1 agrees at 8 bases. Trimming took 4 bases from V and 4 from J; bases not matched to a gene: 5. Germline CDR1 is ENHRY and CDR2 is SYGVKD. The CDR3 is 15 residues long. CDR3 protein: CAISVGQGATGELFF. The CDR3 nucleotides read TGTGCCATCAGTGTCGGGCAGGGGGCCACCGGGGAGCTGTTTTTT.

CDR3 bases: TGTGCCAGCAGCTTGTGGTCAGCGGGGGGCACAGATACGCAGTATTTT. Its translation: CASSLWSAGGTDTQYF. The chain recombines TRBV5-8 with TRBJ2-3, with 8 bases aligning to TRBD2. Germline CDR1 is SGHTS and CDR2 is YDEGEE. After removal of 1 base from V and 1 base from J, the junction contained 5 bases not matched to a gene. This CDR3 is 16 amino acids long.